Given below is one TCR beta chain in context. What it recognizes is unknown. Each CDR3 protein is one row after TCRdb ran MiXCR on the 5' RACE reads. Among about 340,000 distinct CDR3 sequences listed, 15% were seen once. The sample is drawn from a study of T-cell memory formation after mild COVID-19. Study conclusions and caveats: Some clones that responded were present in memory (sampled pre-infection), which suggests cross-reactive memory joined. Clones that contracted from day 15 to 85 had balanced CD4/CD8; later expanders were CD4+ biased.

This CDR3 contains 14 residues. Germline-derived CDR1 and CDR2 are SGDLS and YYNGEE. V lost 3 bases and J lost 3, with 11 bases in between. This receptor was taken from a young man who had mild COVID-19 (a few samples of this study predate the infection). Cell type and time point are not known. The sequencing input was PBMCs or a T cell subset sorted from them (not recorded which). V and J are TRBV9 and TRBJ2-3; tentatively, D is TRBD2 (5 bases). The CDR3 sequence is CASSARVTTDTQYF. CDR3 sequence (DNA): TGTGCCAGCAGCGCGAGGGTGACGACAGATACGCAGTATTTT.